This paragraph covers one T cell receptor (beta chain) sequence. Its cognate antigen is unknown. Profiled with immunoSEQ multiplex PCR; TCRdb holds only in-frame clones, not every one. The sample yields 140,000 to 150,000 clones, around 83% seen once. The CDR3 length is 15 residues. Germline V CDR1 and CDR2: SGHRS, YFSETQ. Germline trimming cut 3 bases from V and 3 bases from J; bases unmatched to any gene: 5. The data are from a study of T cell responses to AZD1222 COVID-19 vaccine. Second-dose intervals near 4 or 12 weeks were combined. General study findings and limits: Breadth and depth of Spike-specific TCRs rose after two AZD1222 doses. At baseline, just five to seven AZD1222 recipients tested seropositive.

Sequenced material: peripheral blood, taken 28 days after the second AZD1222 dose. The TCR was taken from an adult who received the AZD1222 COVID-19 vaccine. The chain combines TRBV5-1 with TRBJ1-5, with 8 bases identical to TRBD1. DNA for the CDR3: TGCGCCAGCAGCTCAGGGACAGGCTCCAATCAGCCCCAGCATTTT. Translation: CASSSGTGSNQPQHF.